The clone carrying this T cell receptor (beta chain) has just a few counts. Its specificity is not known. The data belong to a study of beta chain features in type 1 diabetes. Whole-study results and caveats: Significant though moderate, a shortening of TCRB CDR3s appeared in all four CD4+ subsets of Type 1 diabetes patients.

This CDR3 is built from 12 residues. V was pared by 2 bases and J by 17 bases, with 3 bases of the junction left unmatched. In germline, CDR1 is SGHNT, CDR2 YENEEA. Reverse transcribing all isolated RNA meant expressed TCRB transcripts were sequenced. Sequencing was performed with immunoSEQ multiplex PCR; in TCRdb, only in-frame clones are kept and a portion is missing. This table has 150,000 to 200,000 clones, under 9.5% appearing once. The chain is built from TRBV11-3 and TRBJ2-6, with TRBD1 identical over 10 bases. The origin of this receptor is a man younger than 35 with type 1 diabetes. Sequencing was done on a sample of central memory CD4+ T cells from blood. CDR3 DNA sequence: TGTGCCAGCAGCTTATGGGACAGGGGCTTGACTTTC. The encoded protein is CASSLWDRGLTF.